These 14 T cell receptor beta chains came from one sample sequenced in a study of beta chain features in type 1 diabetes. Study outcomes and limitations: Shorter TCRB CDR3s, moderately but significantly so, were found in Type 1 diabetes patients in all four CD4+ subsets.

Sequencing targeted expressed TCRB transcripts, as all isolated RNA had been reverse transcribed. Assay used: immunoSEQ multiplex PCR; TCRdb lists only in-frame clones, some missing. This repertoire shows roughly 330,000 clones, roughly 13% found once; its top ten account for 0.013% to 0.015%. For these receptors, no antigen is known. The sample was naive CD4+ T cells from blood. The receptors were gathered from a woman aged 18 to 35 with type 1 diabetes.

The chain links TRBV9 to TRBJ2-5, with TRBD2 matching over 7 bases. CDR3 length: 15 amino acids. The V gene's germline CDR1 is SGDLS and CDR2 YYNGEE. V trimming: 6 bases; J trimming: 1 base; junction bases outside the gene matches: 9. The CDR3 DNA reads TGTGCCAGCACACGGGGGGTTTTAGGCCAAGAGACCCAGTACTTC. This encodes CASTRGVLGQETQYF.

The V call is TRBV7-8, the J call TRBJ2-1; 9 nucleotides align to TRBD2. Germline CDR1 is SGHVS and CDR2 is FQNEAQ. After removal of 5 bases from V and 4 bases from J, the junction contained 9 bases not matched to a gene. The length of the CDR3 is 16 residues. The CDR3 reads CASSRKGGRGYNEQFF. The CDR3 region has the DNA TGTGCCAGCAGCCGAAAGGGCGGGAGGGGATACAATGAGCAGTTCTTC.

The chain joins TRBV27 to TRBJ2-7, with D possibly TRBD1 on 6 matching bases. This CDR3 is built from 15 residues. Germline assignment: CDR1 MNHEY and CDR2 SMNVEV (reference sequence). The V and J ends lost 7 bases and 3 bases respectively, with 19 bases between them. Here the CDR3 reads CASTFGGHGVYEQYF. CDR3 nucleotides: TGTGCCAGCACCTTTGGGGGACACGGCGTCTACGAGCAGTACTTC.

The rearrangement joins TRBV30 to TRBJ2-1; 7 positions match TRBD1. The CDR3 length is 11 residues. Germline CDR1 GTSNPN, CDR2 SVGIG (reference sequence). J gave up 10 bases and V 2 bases, and 2 bases lay outside the gene matches. CDR3 sequence: CAWSLTGEQFF. DNA of the CDR3: TGTGCCTGGAGTTTGACAGGGGAGCAGTTCTTC.

V and J are TRBV7-6 and TRBJ2-7; no clear D. Per the germline V gene, CDR1 is SGHVS and CDR2 is FNYEAQ. The length of the CDR3 is 16 residues. Trimming removed 2 bases at V and 0 bases at J, with 14 bases between. CDR3 nucleotides: TGTGCCAGCAGCTTATCCGCACCGCTGAGCTCCTACGAGCAGTACTTC. This encodes CASSLSAPLSSYEQYF.

The V and J genes are TRBV7-6 and TRBJ1-1; 9 positions agree with TRBD1. The CDR3 has 16 residues. In germline, CDR1 is SGHVS, CDR2 FNYEAQ. The V and J ends lost 1 base and 7 bases, in that order; junction bases with no gene match: 10. The CDR3 region is CASSLGPRGQGGEAFF. CDR3 nucleotide sequence: TGTGCCAGCAGCTTAGGCCCACGGGGACAGGGTGGTGAAGCTTTCTTT.

This chain connects TRBV9 to TRBJ2-5; 10 positions agree with TRBD1. This CDR3 is 14 amino acids long. Germline CDR1 SGDLS, CDR2 YYNGEE. Trimming cost V 2 bases and J 2 bases; bases outside gene matches: 0. The CDR3 sequence is CASSVGQGQETQYF. The CDR3 DNA reads TGTGCCAGCAGCGTGGGACAGGGGCAAGAGACCCAGTACTTC.

The rearrangement joins TRBV5-1 to TRBJ1-1, with unresolved D. CDR1 and CDR2 from the germline V gene are SGHRS and YFSETQ. The CDR3 length is 12 residues. Trimming took 10 bases from V and 1 from J, leaving 11 bases between them. The CDR3 nucleotides read TGCGCCCAACGACGGGGGAACACTGAAGCTTTCTTT. Translated: CAQRRGNTEAFF.

This clone turned up a few times. The chain employs TRBV19 and TRBJ2-7, with 10 bases fitting TRBD2. CDR1 is LNHDA, CDR2 SQIVND, per germline (reference sequence). The CDR3 has 15 residues. V lost 6 bases to trimming and J lost 3 bases; unmatched junction nucleotides: 8. The CDR3 sequence is CASRSGTSVNYEQYF. CDR3 in DNA: TGTGCCAGTAGATCCGGGACTAGCGTTAACTACGAGCAGTACTTC.

The chain joins TRBV5-4 to TRBJ1-1, with unresolved D. The CDR3 covers 14 residues. Trimming cost V 0 bases and J 4 bases, with 10 bases left between them. CDR1 SGHNT and CDR2 YYREEE come from the germline V gene (reference sequence). The CDR3 is CASSLDSGSTEAFF. For the CDR3, the DNA is TGTGCCAGCAGCTTGGACTCGGGGAGCACTGAAGCTTTCTTT.

The V and J genes are TRBV18 and TRBJ2-7; a possible D gene is TRBD1 (6 bases). Germline V gene lookup returns CDR1 KGHSH and CDR2 LQKENI. V dropped 2 bases and J dropped 9 bases, with 17 bases sitting between them. The CDR3 contains 14 residues. The CDR3 sequence is CASSPNPGQSPQYV. The DNA for the CDR3 is TGTGCCAGCTCACCAAATCCAGGACAGTCCCCGCAGTACGTC.

This chain connects TRBV6-5 to TRBJ2-3, with a weak D call TRBD2 (6 bases). Trimming took 6 bases from V and 7 from J, leaving 20 bases between them. Per the germline V gene, CDR1 is MNHEY and CDR2 is SVGAGI. The CDR3 length is 15 residues. As DNA, the CDR3 is TGTGCCAGCAGCCTCTCGGGACTTCCCATGAATACGCAGTATTTT. Translation: CASSLSGLPMNTQYF.

This chain links TRBV5-1 with TRBJ2-7, with D perhaps matching TRBD1 (6 bases). The germline V and J ends were trimmed by 4 bases and 2 bases, with 13 bases remaining between them. The CDR3 is made up of 14 amino acids. Germline CDR1 is SGHRS and CDR2 is YFSETQ. CDR3 sequence: CASSRGQGTYEQYF. The CDR3 DNA follows: TGCGCCAGCAGCCGAGGCCAGGGGACCTACGAGCAGTACTTC.

This clone was counted between two and nine times. The V and J genes are TRBV23-1 and TRBJ2-5; unclear D gene. TRBV23-1 has ORF status, its function being uncertain. V dropped 0 bases and J dropped 2 bases, with 10 bases sitting between them. CDR3 size: 15 residues. This CDR3 is CASSQSGVPQETQYF. DNA for the CDR3: TGCGCCAGCAGTCAATCAGGAGTCCCACAAGAGACCCAGTACTTC.